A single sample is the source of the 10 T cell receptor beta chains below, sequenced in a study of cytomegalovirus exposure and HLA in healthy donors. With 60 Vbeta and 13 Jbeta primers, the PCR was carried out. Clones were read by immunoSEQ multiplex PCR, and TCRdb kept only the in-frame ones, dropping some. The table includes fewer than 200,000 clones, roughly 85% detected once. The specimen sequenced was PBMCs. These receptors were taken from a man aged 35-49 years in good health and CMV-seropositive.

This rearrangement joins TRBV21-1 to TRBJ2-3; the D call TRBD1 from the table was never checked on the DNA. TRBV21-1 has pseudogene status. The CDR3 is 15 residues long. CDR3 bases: TGTGCCAGCAGCAAAGATACAGGGACCACAGATACGCAGTATTTT. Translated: CASSKDTGTTDTQYF.

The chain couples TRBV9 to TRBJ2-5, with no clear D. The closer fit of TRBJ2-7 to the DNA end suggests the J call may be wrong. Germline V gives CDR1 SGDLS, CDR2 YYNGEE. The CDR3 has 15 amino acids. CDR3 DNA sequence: TGTGCCAGCAGTAGAGACATCAGCAAATCCTACGAGCAGTACTTC. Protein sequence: CASSRDISKSYEQYF.

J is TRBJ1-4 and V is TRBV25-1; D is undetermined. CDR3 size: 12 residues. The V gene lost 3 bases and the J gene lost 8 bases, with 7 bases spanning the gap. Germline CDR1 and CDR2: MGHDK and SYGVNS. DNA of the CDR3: TGTGCCAGCAGTGATCCGTCGGAAAAACTGTTTTTT. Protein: CASSDPSEKLFF.

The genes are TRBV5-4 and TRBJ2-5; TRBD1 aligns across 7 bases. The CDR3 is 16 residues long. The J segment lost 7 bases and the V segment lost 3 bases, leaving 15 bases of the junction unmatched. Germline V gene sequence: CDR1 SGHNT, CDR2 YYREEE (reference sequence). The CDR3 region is CASSSNKGAQVGTQYF. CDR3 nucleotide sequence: TGTGCCAGCAGCTCCAACAAGGGGGCGCAGGTTGGGACCCAGTACTTC.

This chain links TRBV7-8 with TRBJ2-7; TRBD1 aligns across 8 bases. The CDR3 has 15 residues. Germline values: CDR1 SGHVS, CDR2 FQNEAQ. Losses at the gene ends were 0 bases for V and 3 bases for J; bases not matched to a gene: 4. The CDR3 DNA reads TGTGCCAGCAGCTTAGCCGGGACAGGAGTCTACGAGCAGTACTTC. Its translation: CASSLAGTGVYEQYF.

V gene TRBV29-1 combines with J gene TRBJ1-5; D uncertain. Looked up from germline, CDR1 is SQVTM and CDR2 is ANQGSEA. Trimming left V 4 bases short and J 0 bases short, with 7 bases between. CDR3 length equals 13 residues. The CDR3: CSVGTDSNQPQHF. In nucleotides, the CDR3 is TGCAGCGTTGGGACTGATAGCAATCAGCCCCAGCATTTT.

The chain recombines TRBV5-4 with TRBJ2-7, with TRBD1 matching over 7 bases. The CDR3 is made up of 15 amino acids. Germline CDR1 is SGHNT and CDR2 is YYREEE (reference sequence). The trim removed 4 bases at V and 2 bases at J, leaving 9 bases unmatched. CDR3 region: CASSPGIGGPYEQYF. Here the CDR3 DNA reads TGTGCCAGCAGCCCGGGTATAGGGGGCCCCTACGAGCAGTACTTC.

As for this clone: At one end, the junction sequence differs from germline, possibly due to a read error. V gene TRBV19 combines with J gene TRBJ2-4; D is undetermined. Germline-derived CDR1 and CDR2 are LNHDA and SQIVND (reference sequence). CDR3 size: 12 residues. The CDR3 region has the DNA TGTGCCAGTAGTACTGTGGGCAACAGTCAGTACTTC. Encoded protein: CASSTVGNSQYF.

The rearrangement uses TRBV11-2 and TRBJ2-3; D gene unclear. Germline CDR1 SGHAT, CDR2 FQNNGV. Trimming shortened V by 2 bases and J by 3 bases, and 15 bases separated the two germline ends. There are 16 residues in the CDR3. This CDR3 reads CASSLQVQAPTDTQYF. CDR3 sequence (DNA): TGTGCCAGCAGCTTACAGGTCCAGGCCCCAACAGATACGCAGTATTTT.

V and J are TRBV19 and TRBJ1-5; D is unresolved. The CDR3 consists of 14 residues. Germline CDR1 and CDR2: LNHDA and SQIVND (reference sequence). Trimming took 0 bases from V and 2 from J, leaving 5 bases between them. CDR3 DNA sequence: TGTGCCAGTAGTATAGAGGTAGGCAATCAGCCCCAGCATTTT. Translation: CASSIEVGNQPQHF.